Listed below are T cell receptor beta chains from one sample, sequenced in a study of T cell repertoires in cytomegalovirus infection. MiXCR, applied by TCRdb to the reads, yields one record per CDR3 protein. The sample lists around 320,000 distinct CDR3 sequences; roughly 9.5% were seen once. The sample comprised PBMCs. The source of these receptors is a human donor in good health (CMV status not recorded). Some clones in this sample may be carry-over from other donors' samples. Both conserved end residues are part of each CDR3.

>TRBJ1-6|TRBV12-3/TRBV12-4
CASSLSQGAESPLHF
>TRBJ2-2|TRBV6-2/TRBV6-3
CASSYELLASGMNTGELFF
>TRBJ1-1|TRBV19
CASIIFRTGLNTEAFF
>TRBJ1-5|TRBV18
CASSPQNTQGLLRRNQPQHF
>TRBJ2-1|TRBV6-5
CASSTTGSGYNEQFF
>TRBJ1-5|TRBV7-9
CASSLVGTGNQPQHF
>TRBJ2-7|TRBV7-2
CASSFPGGYEQYF
>TRBJ1-2|TRBV6-2/TRBV6-3
CASSYVGQGAHYGYTF
>TRBJ2-7|TRBV7-9
CASSDRGVANEQYF
>TRBJ2-2|TRBV7-2
CASSLNWAGSANTGELFF
>TRBJ1-1|TRBV11-2
CASSFNRVDTEAFF
>TRBJ1-4|TRBV29-1
CSVGTALREKLFF
>TRBJ2-7|TRBV19
CATASGAPYEQYF
>TRBJ1-2|TRBV7-9
CASSPTAAAGYTF
>TRBJ1-4|TRBV12-3/TRBV12-4
CASSPPLRQGNEKLFF
>TRBJ2-4|TRBV12-3/TRBV12-4
CASSFLAGAEYF
>TRBJ1-2|TRBV7-9
CASSSDRGGGYTF
>TRBJ2-7|TRBV20-1
CSANPAAGGKGSEQYF
>TRBJ2-1|TRBV5-4
CASSHVPGQASYNEQFF
>TRBJ2-1|TRBV12-3/TRBV12-4
CASSAGGHNEQFF
>TRBJ1-1|TRBV19
CASSHTGSTEAFF
>TRBJ2-5|TRBV7-2
CASSLGGLAGGETQYF
>TRBJ2-1|TRBV2
CASSGASGGEGFF
>TRBJ1-2|TRBV12-3/TRBV12-4
CASRPWDEGGDGYTF
>TRBJ1-1|TRBV6-5
CASSYSGRGSTEAFF
>TRBJ2-5|TRBV7-2
CASSPKETQYF
>TRBJ2-1|TRBV7-2
CASSSPTSGRVGYNEQFF
>TRBJ2-1|TRBV27
CASSLGASGSNEQFF
>TRBJ1-1|TRBV7-2
CASSLRDRVSETEAFF
>TRBJ2-7|TRBV6-5
CASSNRDSLPEQYF
>TRBJ1-4|TRBV7-2
CASSSPGTGREKLFF
>TRBJ2-5|TRBV6-6
CASSYGGEEGSTQETQYF
>TRBJ2-1|TRBV20-1
CSPGEQFF
>TRBJ2-5|TRBV24-1
CATSDLGGTRKTQYF
>TRBJ2-3|TRBV20-1
CSARDPDGTDTQYF